What follows describes a single T cell receptor (beta chain). The data originate from a study of blood T cell repertoires in COVID-19. Whole-study context: Some COVID-19 samples were acute and others convalescent; all came from the United States, Italy and Spain. From T cells, B-cell-depleted T cells, or PBMCs came the material, which was cDNA or gDNA.

The V end lost 4 bases, the J end lost 8 bases, and 6 bases lay between the germline ends. CDR3 length: 11 amino acids. The germline gives CDR1 LGHDT, CDR2 YNNKEL (reference sequence). In the original analysis: Reference gene primer amplification in the assay estimated nucleated cell counts. The assay was immunoSEQ multiplex PCR, and TCRdb's table has in-frame clones only and misses some. V and J calls and clone size are given by that table; D and trimming were obtained from the DNA. Found here are about 150,000 clones, 84% of them singletons; the top ten hold about two fifths. The V call is TRBV3-1 (or the pseudogene TRBV3-2), the J call TRBJ2-1; D gene unclear. This TCR was sampled from a human donor in a cohort sampled during active COVID-19. Sequenced input: peripheral blood. This CDR3 reads CASSLSDEQFF. The DNA of the CDR3 is TGTGCCAGCAGCCTCTCGGATGAGCAGTTCTTC.